This entry concerns a single T cell receptor (beta chain). The antigen is not known. The entry originates in a study of T cells after yellow fever vaccination. Study information: For low cell numbers, libraries were made with SMART-Seq v4 Ultra Low Input. General study findings and limits: Contaminants from the bulk population, in the form of abundant clonotypes, could be found in FACS-sorted repertoires.

TCRdb fed the 5' RACE reads into MiXCR, producing one record per CDR3 protein. Of 400,000 to 650,000 distinct CDR3 sequences listed, about a fifth are singletons. Per germline, CDR1 SGHTS and CDR2 YDEGEE. The CDR3 has 14 amino acids. V lost 4 bases, J lost 0 bases, and 10 bases lay in between. The sample here was PBMCs, taken roughly 20 days after the first yellow fever vaccination. The TCR was taken from a man between 18 and 29 years old who received the YFV17D yellow fever vaccine. The V gene is TRBV5-8, the J gene TRBJ1-2; D is unclear. CDR3 protein: CASSPGNTNYGYTF. The DNA for the CDR3 is TGTGCCAGCAGCCCCGGGAATACTAACTATGGCTACACCTTC. Full variable domain (missing parts from reference TRBV5-8 and TRBJ1-2): EAGVTQSPTHLIKTRGQQATLRCSPISGHTSVYWYQQALGLGLQFLLWYDEGEERNRGNFPPRFSGRQFPNYSSELNVNALELEDSALYLCASSPGNTNYGYTFGSGTRLTVV.